The rows below give T cell receptor beta chains drawn from one sample of a study of beta chain features in type 1 diabetes. The table came from immunoSEQ multiplex PCR; TCRdb's copy has only in-frame clones and leaves some out. The sample has roughly 180,000 clones, approximately 13% seen once. The sample taken for sequencing was central memory CD4+ T cells from blood. These receptors originate from a woman aged 18-29 years in good health. CDR3s include the opening cysteine and the closing phenylalanine or tryptophan. A D gene is named only where the DNA matches it firmly. Clone size is given for some rows only: seen once, a few or many times, or a class if the clone is expanded.

V gene	clone size	D gene	J gene	CDR3 DNA	CDR3 protein
TRBV5-1	NA	TRBD1	TRBJ2-5	TGCGCCAGCAGCTCATTGGACAGGCTGCAAGAGACCCAGTACTTC	CASSSLDRLQETQYF
TRBV30	few	TRBD1	TRBJ2-7	TGTGCCTGGAGGGGGACAGTATCCTACGAGCAGTACTTC	CAWRGTVSYEQYF
TRBV28	NA	TRBD2	TRBJ2-1	TGTGCCAGCACCCTTAGCGGGAGTAGAGGAAATGAGCAGTTCTTC	CASTLSGSRGNEQFF
TRBV19	NA	NA	TRBJ2-7	TGTGCCAGTAGGAACGCGGGGCCAACCGCCTACGAGCAGTACTTC	CASRNAGPTAYEQYF
TRBV5-1	few	NA	TRBJ2-1	TGCGCCAGCAGCTCGCCGCAGGGCTGGGGCTACAATGAGCAGTTCTTC	CASSSPQGWGYNEQFF
TRBV11-2	few	NA	TRBJ2-7	TGTGCCAGTGGAAAGTACGGGACGCGGGACGACGAGCAGTACTTC	CASGKYGTRDDEQYF
TRBV9	NA	TRBD2	TRBJ2-1	TGTGCCAGCAGCGCAGGAGACCTCGGGAGGGCCCCCAATGAGCAGTTCTTC	CASSAGDLGRAPNEQFF
TRBV7-9	NA	NA	TRBJ2-5	TGTGCCAGCAGCTTAGATCGGGAGCGGGAGTACTTC	CASSLDREREYF
TRBV6-5	few	TRBD2	TRBJ2-3	TGTGCCAGCAGACCCGCTAGCGGGGGCACAGATACGCAGTATTTT	CASRPASGGTDTQYF
TRBV11-2	many	TRBD2	TRBJ2-5	TGTGCCAGCAGCCCTTTAGCGGGGTTCCAAGAGACCCAGTACTTC	CASSPLAGFQETQYF
TRBV20-1	few	NA	TRBJ1-2	TGCAGTGCTGTCCCGAACTATGGCTACACCTTC	CSAVPNYGYTF
TRBV7-2	few	NA	TRBJ1-2	TGTGCCAGCAGCTTAGGTCAGGGGTTTGGCTACACCTTC	CASSLGQGFGYTF
TRBV9	NA	TRBD2	TRBJ2-6	TGTGCCAGCAGCGCCCGGGGACTAGCGGCGTCTGGGGCCAACGTCCTGACTTTC	CASSARGLAASGANVLTF
TRBV27	few	TRBD1	TRBJ2-3	TGTGCCAGCAGTTTTTGGGGGGACAGGGAAACAGATACGCAGTATTTT	CASSFWGDRETDTQYF
TRBV28	few	TRBD1	TRBJ2-5	TGTGCCAGCAGTGCCCTGGGACAGTTACAAGAGACCCAGTACTTC	CASSALGQLQETQYF
TRBV29-1	NA	NA	TRBJ2-3	TGCAGCGCCGAGGAGGGCCAACATACGCAGTATTTT	CSAEEGQHTQYF
TRBV7-2	NA	TRBD2	TRBJ2-1	TGTGCCAGCAGCAGTAGCGGGAGGGTCGGCAATGAGCAGTTCTTC	CASSSSGRVGNEQFF
TRBV7-9	NA	NA	TRBJ2-7	TGTGCCAGCAGCTACAATCAGGCTCGGGGCGAGCAGTACTTC	CASSYNQARGEQYF
TRBV4-1	NA	TRBD1	TRBJ1-5	TGCGCCAGCAGCCAAGGTGGGACAGGGCCCTTTTATCAGCCCCAGCATTTT	CASSQGGTGPFYQPQHF
TRBV29-1	few	TRBD1	TRBJ2-7	TGCAGCGCCTCCGGGACAGGGACGTACGAGCAGTACTTC	CSASGTGTYEQYF
TRBV7-7	NA	NA	TRBJ1-3	TGTGCTAGCAGCCTCAGTGTTGGAAACACCATATATTTT	CASSLSVGNTIYF
TRBV18	NA	NA	TRBJ2-5	TGTGCCAGCTCACCAGTAGGGCAGGGCGGCGAGACCCAGTACTTC	CASSPVGQGGETQYF
TRBV18	NA	TRBD1	TRBJ1-5	TGTGCCAGCTCGCCTACAGGGGACCAGCCCCAGCATTTT	CASSPTGDQPQHF
TRBV6-6	NA	TRBD2	TRBJ2-7	TGTGCCAGCCTCAGTAGTGGGAGGGCCTACGAGCAGTACTTC	CASLSSGRAYEQYF
TRBV28	few	NA	TRBJ2-1	TGTGCCAGCACCTGGGAGAGGACCTACAATGAGCAGTTCTTC	CASTWERTYNEQFF
TRBV28	NA	TRBD1	TRBJ1-4	TGTGCCAGCAGTCAGACAGGGGCGGGTGCTAATGAAAAACTGTTTTTT	CASSQTGAGANEKLFF
TRBV29-1	few	NA	TRBJ2-7	TGCAGCGTTTTCCACTACGAGCAGTACTTC	CSVFHYEQYF
TRBV19	NA	TRBD1	TRBJ2-2	TGTGCCAGTAATACCAGACAGGGGCATACCGGGGAGCTGTTTTTT	CASNTRQGHTGELFF
TRBV27	NA	TRBD1	TRBJ2-7	TGTGCCAGCAGTTTCGGACAGGGAACCGGGGGCTACGAGCAGTACTTC	CASSFGQGTGGYEQYF
TRBV6-6	NA	TRBD2	TRBJ2-7	TGTGCCAGCAGTATGCCCCGTAGCGGGAGCTCCTACGAGCAGTACTTC	CASSMPRSGSSYEQYF
TRBV7-9	NA	TRBD1	TRBJ2-3	TGTGCCAGCAGCCCGGGACAGGGGGCAACAGATACGCAGTATTTT	CASSPGQGATDTQYF
TRBV30	few	NA	TRBJ2-7	TGTGCCTGGGGGAGTCCTGGACGGCGCCCAGGGCAGTACTTC	CAWGSPGRRPGQYF
TRBV11-2	few	NA	TRBJ2-2	TGTGCCAGCAGCTTATGGGGAGAGGACACCGGGGAGCTGTTTTTT	CASSLWGEDTGELFF
TRBV7-2	NA	NA	TRBJ2-7	TGTGCCAGCAGCTTAGGTACTAGACGGTACGAGCAGTACTTC	CASSLGTRRYEQYF
TRBV11-3	NA	TRBD1	TRBJ2-6	TGTGCCAGCAGCTCCGAAGGGACAGGGGGTCCTGGGGCCAACGTCCTGACTTTC	CASSSEGTGGPGANVLTF
TRBV18	NA	NA	TRBJ2-7	TGTGCCAGCTCACCAGGGGCACCGACCTACGAGCAGTACTTC	CASSPGAPTYEQYF
TRBV7-2	NA	TRBD1	TRBJ2-1	TGTGCCAGCAGCTTAGGCAGCGGTGTACAGGGGGCCTATGAGCAGTTCTTC	CASSLGSGVQGAYEQFF
TRBV6-5	few	TRBD2	TRBJ2-1	TGTGCCAGCCGGTCCCCTAGCGGGATTTATTCTGAGCAGTTCTTC	CASRSPSGIYSEQFF
TRBV18	NA	NA	TRBJ2-5	TGTGCCAGCTCACCATATCAAGAGACCCAGTACTTC	CASSPYQETQYF
TRBV7-9	NA	NA	TRBJ1-5	TGTGCCAGCAGCTTAGTCATGACAGCCGGCAATCAGCCCCAGCATTTT	CASSLVMTAGNQPQHF
TRBV10-3	few	TRBD1	TRBJ2-7	TGTGCCATCAGTGAGCCTCCGGACAGGAGGTCGGACGAGCAGTACTTC	CAISEPPDRRSDEQYF
TRBV30	few	TRBD1	TRBJ2-1	TGTGCCTGGGGGACAGGCGGGAACAATGAGCAGTTCTTC	CAWGTGGNNEQFF